A selection of T cell receptor beta chains follows, all from one sample in a study of OX40 agonist ivuxolimab in advanced cancers. The repertoire was sequenced with immunoSEQ multiplex PCR; TCRdb's copy has only in-frame clones and lacks some. The repertoire consists of 91,000 or so clones, with 70% to 90% occurring once and the leading ten covering around 2%. Source: CD4+ or CD8+ T cells sorted from blood, taken in a trial of the OX40 agonist ivuxolimab. These receptors were taken from an adult with an advanced solid tumor such as melanoma, head and neck, liver or kidney cancer. The CDR3 runs from the conserved cysteine through the conserved F or W. A D gene is named only where the DNA matches it firmly. Clone sizes are given selectively: once, few, many, or a class where the clone is expanded.

v_gene	d_gene	abundance	j_gene	CDR3nt	CDR3aa
TRBV23-1	TRBD1	NA	TRBJ2-5	TGCGCCAGCAGTCAGGGGACAGGGGGTTTGGAGACCCAGTACTTC	CASSQGTGGLETQYF
TRBV30	NA	NA	TRBJ1-4	TGTGCCTGGAGTAGTCAGAGTTATGAAAAACTGTTTTTT	CAWSSQSYEKLFF
TRBV10-3	TRBD2	NA	TRBJ2-7	TGTGCCATCAGGGAGGGACTAGCGGGAGGCGAGCAGTACTTC	CAIREGLAGGEQYF
TRBV7-2	TRBD2	NA	TRBJ2-1	TGTGCCAGCAGCTCACGAGCGGGGTACAATGAGCAGTTCTTC	CASSSRAGYNEQFF
TRBV19	TRBD1	NA	TRBJ2-7	TGTGCCAGTAGTGGGGGACAGGGGGTCTCCGAGCAGTACTTC	CASSGGQGVSEQYF
TRBV2	NA	NA	TRBJ1-1	TGTGCCAGCAGTGAAGCAGGGAACACTGAAGCTTTCTTT	CASSEAGNTEAFF
TRBV18	NA	NA	TRBJ1-5	TGTGCCAGCTCACCATCGGTAGGCAGCAATCAGCCCCAGCATTTT	CASSPSVGSNQPQHF
TRBV19	TRBD2	NA	TRBJ2-7	TGTGCCAGTAGTATAGATGGGCGGGAGGGGACCTACGAGCAGTACTTC	CASSIDGREGTYEQYF
TRBV5-8	NA	NA	TRBJ1-5	TGTGCCAGCAGCCGTAAAGACAGGAACAATCAGCCCCAGCATTTT	CASSRKDRNNQPQHF
TRBV5-1	TRBD2	NA	TRBJ2-1	TGCGCCAGCAGCTTGGCACCCCTAGCGGTGCAGTTCTTC	CASSLAPLAVQFF
TRBV28	NA	NA	TRBJ2-1	TGTGCCAGCAGTTTATGGGGGGGCCCAAGCTACAATGAGCAGTTCTTC	CASSLWGGPSYNEQFF
TRBV18	NA	NA	TRBJ2-1	TGTGCCAGCTCACGGAACCGAGGGGTTGGCGGGGCTCCAAATGAGCAGTTCTTC	CASSRNRGVGGAPNEQFF
TRBV10-3	TRBD2	NA	TRBJ2-3	TGTGCCATCAGTACCCGGACTAGCGGCACAGATACGCAGTATTTT	CAISTRTSGTDTQYF
TRBV5-1	TRBD1	NA	TRBJ2-5	TGCGCCAGCAGCGTAGGGACAGCACTCCAAGAGACCCAGTACTTC	CASSVGTALQETQYF
TRBV6-4	NA	NA	TRBJ1-2	TGTGCCAGCACCGGGTGTGGCTACACCTTC	CASTGCGYTF
TRBV5-1	NA	NA	TRBJ2-1	TGCGCCAGCTCACGACTAGGGGTCACGAATGAGCAGTTCTTC	CASSRLGVTNEQFF
TRBV4-1	NA	NA	TRBJ2-5	TGCGCCAGCAGCTCAGGAGGGATTCGGGAAGAGACCCAGTACTTC	CASSSGGIREETQYF
TRBV7-9	NA	NA	TRBJ1-2	TGTGCCAGCAGCATAGACACCGCCAGTATCCATATAGATGGCTACACCTTC	CASSIDTASIHIDGYTF
TRBV7-9	TRBD2	NA	TRBJ2-1	TGTGCCAGCAGCTTAGCGATAGCGGGGGCCAATGAGCAGTTCTTC	CASSLAIAGANEQFF
TRBV7-9	NA	NA	TRBJ1-1	TGTGCCAGCAGCCTCTCCCAGACACGCGCTGAAGCTTTCTTT	CASSLSQTRAEAFF
TRBV10-3	TRBD1	NA	TRBJ1-1	TGTGCCATCAGTGAACAGGGGGGGACTGAAGCTTTCTTT	CAISEQGGTEAFF
TRBV6-1	NA	NA	TRBJ2-6	TGTGCCAGCATGCCGGGCTCTGGGGCCAACGTCCTGACTTTC	CASMPGSGANVLTF
TRBV7-9	NA	NA	TRBJ1-4	TGTGCCAGCAGCTTAGAAGGGAGAGTACTGTTTTTT	CASSLEGRVLFF
TRBV6-4	NA	NA	TRBJ1-2	TGTGCCAGCAGTGACGGTGGTGGTTCTAACTATGGCTACACCTTC	CASSDGGGSNYGYTF
TRBV4-1	TRBD1	NA	TRBJ1-5	TGCGCCAGCAGCCTCGGACAGGGACAGCAGCCCCAGCATTTT	CASSLGQGQQPQHF
TRBV13	TRBD2	few	TRBJ2-3	TGTGCCAGCAGCTTTCGGAGCGGGAACACAGATACGCAGTATTTT	CASSFRSGNTDTQYF
TRBV6-1	NA	NA	TRBJ2-2	TGTGCCAGCAGTAGAGCGCGATTCTCGGCCGGGGAGCTGTTTTTT	CASSRARFSAGELFF
TRBV7-9	NA	NA	TRBJ2-3	TGTGCCAGCAGCTCCACGGGAGATACGCAGTATTTT	CASSSTGDTQYF
TRBV5-1	NA	NA	TRBJ1-1	TGCGCCAGCAGCCTTGGACAGACCAACACTGAAGCTTTCTTT	CASSLGQTNTEAFF
TRBV6-1	TRBD1	NA	TRBJ1-2	TGTGCCAGCAAAAGGGACAGGGAGGATGGCTACACCTTC	CASKRDREDGYTF
TRBV10-3	TRBD1	NA	TRBJ2-2	TGTGCCACCGGACAGGGGGCAATTGGGACCGGGGAGCTGTTTTTT	CATGQGAIGTGELFF
TRBV7-9	TRBD2	NA	TRBJ2-1	TGTGCCAGCAGCTTAGCCTCGATTCCGGGAGGGTCCTACAATGAGCAGTTCTTC	CASSLASIPGGSYNEQFF
TRBV27	NA	NA	TRBJ2-7	TGTGCCAGCAGCTTTAATTCAGGGATCGACGAGCAGTACTTC	CASSFNSGIDEQYF
TRBV5-1	TRBD2	NA	TRBJ2-1	TGCGCCAGCAAAAGGACTAGCGGATACAATGAGCAGTTCTTC	CASKRTSGYNEQFF
TRBV7-9	NA	NA	TRBJ2-1	TGTGCCAGCAGCTTAAAAGGGGTCGTGGGCAATGAGCAGTTCTTC	CASSLKGVVGNEQFF
TRBV6-5	NA	NA	TRBJ2-7	TGTGCCAGCAGTAACGAGGGCTCCTACGAGCAGTACTTC	CASSNEGSYEQYF
TRBV10-1	TRBD2	NA	TRBJ2-7	TGCGCCAGCAGTGTTAGCGGGAGCTACGAGCAGTACTTC	CASSVSGSYEQYF
TRBV7-3	NA	NA	TRBJ2-5	TGTGCCAGCAGCCTCCGGGACCGCCGCGAGACCCAGTACTTC	CASSLRDRRETQYF
TRBV11-2	TRBD2	once	TRBJ2-1	TGTGCCAGCAGCAACAGCGGGGGACTAGCGGGATATGAGCAGTTCTTC	CASSNSGGLAGYEQFF
TRBV4-1	NA	NA	TRBJ2-5	TGCGCCAGCAGCCAAGATGGTAATAGCGCGTCCGAGACCCAGTACTTC	CASSQDGNSASETQYF
TRBV5-6	TRBD1	NA	TRBJ1-1	TGTGCCAGCAGCTTGGCCGACAGGGAAGCTGAAGCTTTCTTT	CASSLADREAEAFF
TRBV5-1	TRBD2	NA	TRBJ2-1	TGCGCCAGCAGCTACAACGTTGGGAGGGCCTCTAATGAGCAGTTCTTC	CASSYNVGRASNEQFF
TRBV28	NA	NA	TRBJ2-7	TGTGCCAGCAGGGGTGTGGGCTACGAGCAGTACTTC	CASRGVGYEQYF
TRBV5-6	NA	once	TRBJ1-2	TGTGCCAGCAGCTCGGGGAGAACGTGGGGCTACACCTTC	CASSSGRTWGYTF
TRBV29-1	TRBD2	NA	TRBJ2-1	TGCAGCGTAGGACGCGGGCGGGAGCCCTACAATGAGCAGTTCTTC	CSVGRGREPYNEQFF
TRBV29-1	TRBD1	NA	TRBJ2-5	TGCAGCATACGACAGGGGGCTAGCCAAGAGACCCAGTACTTC	CSIRQGASQETQYF
TRBV11-3	TRBD2	NA	TRBJ2-1	TGTGCCAGCAGCTTAGCGGGAGGGCTAGGCAATGAGCAGTTCTTC	CASSLAGGLGNEQFF
TRBV2	NA	NA	TRBJ2-2	TGTGCCAGCAGCTCCGGGGCCGGGGAGCTGTTTTTT	CASSSGAGELFF
TRBV20-1	NA	NA	TRBJ2-1	TGCAGTGCTAGCGGGCGGAATGAGCAGTTCTTC	CSASGRNEQFF
TRBV25-1	NA	NA	TRBJ2-7	TGTGCCAGCAGTGAATCGAGAGGTCTAACCTACGAGCAGTACTTC	CASSESRGLTYEQYF
TRBV15	TRBD1	NA	TRBJ2-7	TGTGCCACCAGCACCAGACAGGGTGGATACGAGCAGTACTTC	CATSTRQGGYEQYF
TRBV5-1	TRBD2	NA	TRBJ2-5	TGCGCCAGCAGGGAGCCTGGACTAGCGGGAGCTCGGGAGACCCAGTACTTC	CASREPGLAGARETQYF